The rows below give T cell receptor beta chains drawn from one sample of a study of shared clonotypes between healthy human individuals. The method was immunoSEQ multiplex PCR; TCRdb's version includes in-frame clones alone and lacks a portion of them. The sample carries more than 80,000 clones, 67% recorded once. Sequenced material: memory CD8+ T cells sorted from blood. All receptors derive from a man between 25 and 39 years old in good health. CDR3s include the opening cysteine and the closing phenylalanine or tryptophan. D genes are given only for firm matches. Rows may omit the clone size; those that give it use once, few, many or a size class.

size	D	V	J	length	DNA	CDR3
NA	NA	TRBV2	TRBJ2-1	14	TGTGCCAGCAAGGGGGGGGCGGATAGCGGTGAGCAGTTCTTC	CASKGGADSGEQFF
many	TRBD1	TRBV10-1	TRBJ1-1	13	TGCGCCGGCGACAGGGGGCTGAACACTGAAGCTTTCTTT	CAGDRGLNTEAFF
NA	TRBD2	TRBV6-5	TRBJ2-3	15	TGTGCCAGCAGCACACCGGGGGGGGGCACAGATACGCAGTATTTT	CASSTPGGGTDTQYF
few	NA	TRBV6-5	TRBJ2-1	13	TGTGCCAGCACCAAACAGGGGGGGAATGAGCAGTTCTTC	CASTKQGGNEQFF
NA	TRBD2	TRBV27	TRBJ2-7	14	TGTGCCAGCAGTTTGACTAGCGCGACCTACGAGCAGTACTTC	CASSLTSATYEQYF
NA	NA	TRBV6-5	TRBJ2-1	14	TGTGCCAGCAGCCTCGGGACTTTAGGGACTGAGCAGTTCTTC	CASSLGTLGTEQFF
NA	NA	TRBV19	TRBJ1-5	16	TGTGCCAGTAGTATTTTCGGGGAAGTGAGCAATCAGCCCCAGCATTTT	CASSIFGEVSNQPQHF
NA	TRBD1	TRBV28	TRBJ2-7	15	TGTGCCAGCAGTCGGGGGCCCGGACAGGGGTACGAGCAGTACTTC	CASSRGPGQGYEQYF
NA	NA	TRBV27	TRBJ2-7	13	TGTGCCAGCAGTTCCTCATCAGCGGCCGAGCAGTACTTC	CASSSSSAAEQYF
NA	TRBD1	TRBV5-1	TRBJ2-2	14	TGCGCCAGCAGTCTCCGACAGGGTGAAGTGGAGCTGTTTTTT	CASSLRQGEVELFF
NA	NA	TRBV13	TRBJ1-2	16	TGTGCCAGCAGCTTAGGTTTTGGGGGAGCTAACTATGGCTACACCTTC	CASSLGFGGANYGYTF
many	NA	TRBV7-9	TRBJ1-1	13	TGTGCCAGCAGCTACGAAGGAGCCACTGAAGCTTTCTTT	CASSYEGATEAFF
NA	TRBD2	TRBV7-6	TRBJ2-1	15	TGTGCCAGCAGCTTAGTGGCGGGAGACTACAATGAGCAGTTCTTC	CASSLVAGDYNEQFF
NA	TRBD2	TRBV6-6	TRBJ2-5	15	TGTGCCAGCAGCGGGGCGGGGAGGGACCAAGAGACCCAGTACTTC	CASSGAGRDQETQYF
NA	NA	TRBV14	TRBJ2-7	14	TGTGCCAGCAGCCAAGGGGGTCTAGCCTACGAGCAGTACTTC	CASSQGGLAYEQYF
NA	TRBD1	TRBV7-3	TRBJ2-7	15	TGTGCCAGCAGCATCCAGCAGGGGGCGCTTAGCGAGCAGTACTTC	CASSIQQGALSEQYF
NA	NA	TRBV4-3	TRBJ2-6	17	TGCGCCAGCAGCCAAGAGGGGAGAAGCTCTGGGGCCAACGTCCTGACTTTC	CASSQEGRSSGANVLTF
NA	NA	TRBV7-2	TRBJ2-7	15	TGTGCCAGCACCCTAGAGGGCAAGATTGCCTACGAGCAGTACTTC	CASTLEGKIAYEQYF
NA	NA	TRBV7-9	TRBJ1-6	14	TGTGCCAGCAGCGATGGCCAGCAAAATTCACCCCTCCACTTT	CASSDGQQNSPLHF
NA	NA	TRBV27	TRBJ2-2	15	TGTGCCAGCAGTTTACAGGGCTGGTTTACCGGGGAGCTGTTTTTT	CASSLQGWFTGELFF
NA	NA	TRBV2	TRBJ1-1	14	TGTGCCAGCAGTGAAGAGGGTCGGGGACGCGAAGCTTTCTTT	CASSEEGRGREAFF
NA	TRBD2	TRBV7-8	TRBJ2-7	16	TGTGCCAGCAGCTTAACGGGCACTAGCGGGGGCTACGAGCAGTACTTC	CASSLTGTSGGYEQYF
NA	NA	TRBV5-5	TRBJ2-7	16	TGTGCCAGCAGTCCGGTGGCGGGCGAGAACTCCTACGAGCAGTACTTC	CASSPVAGENSYEQYF
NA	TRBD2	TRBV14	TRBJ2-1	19	TGTGCCAGCAGCCAACTAGCGGGAGCCCTCATAGGGGAAAACAATGAGCAGTTCTTC	CASSQLAGALIGENNEQFF
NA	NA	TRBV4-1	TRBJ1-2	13	TGCGCCAGCAGCCAAGATCTGGCAGGCGGCTACACCTTC	CASSQDLAGGYTF
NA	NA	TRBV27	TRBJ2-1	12	TGTGCCAGCAGTTTATTGGGCGATGAGCAGTTCTTC	CASSLLGDEQFF
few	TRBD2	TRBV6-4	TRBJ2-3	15	TGTGCCAGCAGTGACACTAGCGGGAGTGCAGATACGCAGTATTTT	CASSDTSGSADTQYF
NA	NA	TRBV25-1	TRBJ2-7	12	TGTGCCAGCAGTGCCCCCGACTACGAGCAGTACTTC	CASSAPDYEQYF
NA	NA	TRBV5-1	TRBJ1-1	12	TGCGCCAGCAGCTTGGCCCGGGGGATCCCTTTCTTT	CASSLARGIPFF
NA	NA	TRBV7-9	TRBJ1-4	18	TGTGCCAGCAGCTTAGGTGAAGGAAGAAGAGGAGGTAATGAAAAACTGTTTTTT	CASSLGEGRRGGNEKLFF
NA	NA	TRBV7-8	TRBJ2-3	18	TGTGCCAGCAGCTTAGCGCAATCAGATCGTGGAGGGCGGTCGACGCAGTATTTT	CASSLAQSDRGGRSTQYF
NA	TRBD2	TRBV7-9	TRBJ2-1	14	TGTGCCAGCAGTAGTAGCGGGAGACGCGATGAGCAGTTCTTC	CASSSSGRRDEQFF
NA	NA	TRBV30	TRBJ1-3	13	TGTGCCTGGATGGGCAGGCCTGGAAACACCATATATTTT	CAWMGRPGNTIYF
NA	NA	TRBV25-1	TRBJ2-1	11	TGTGCCAGCAGTATTGGCGATGAGCAGTTCTTC	CASSIGDEQFF
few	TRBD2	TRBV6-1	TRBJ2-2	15	TGTGCCAGCAATGGACTAGCGGGAGGAATCGGGGAGCTGTTTTTT	CASNGLAGGIGELFF
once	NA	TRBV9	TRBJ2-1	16	TGTGCCAGCACCTTTAGCGGCCAGAGCTCCTACAATGAGCAGTTCTTC	CASTFSGQSSYNEQFF